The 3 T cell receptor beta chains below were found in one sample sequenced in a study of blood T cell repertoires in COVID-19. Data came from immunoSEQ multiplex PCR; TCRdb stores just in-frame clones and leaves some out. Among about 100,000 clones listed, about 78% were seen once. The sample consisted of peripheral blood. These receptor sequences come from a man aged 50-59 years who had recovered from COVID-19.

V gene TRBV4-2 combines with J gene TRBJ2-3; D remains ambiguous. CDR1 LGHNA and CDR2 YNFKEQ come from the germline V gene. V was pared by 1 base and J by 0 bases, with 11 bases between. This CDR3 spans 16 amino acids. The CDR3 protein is CASSQAHQTSTDTQYF. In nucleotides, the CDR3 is TGTGCCAGCAGCCAAGCACACCAGACTAGCACAGATACGCAGTATTTT.

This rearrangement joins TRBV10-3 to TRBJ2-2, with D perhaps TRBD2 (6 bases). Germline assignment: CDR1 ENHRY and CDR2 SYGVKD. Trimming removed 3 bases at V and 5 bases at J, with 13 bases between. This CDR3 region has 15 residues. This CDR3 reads CAISEVGEATGELFF. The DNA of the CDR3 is TGTGCCATCAGTGAAGTGGGGGAGGCGACCGGGGAGCTGTTTTTT.

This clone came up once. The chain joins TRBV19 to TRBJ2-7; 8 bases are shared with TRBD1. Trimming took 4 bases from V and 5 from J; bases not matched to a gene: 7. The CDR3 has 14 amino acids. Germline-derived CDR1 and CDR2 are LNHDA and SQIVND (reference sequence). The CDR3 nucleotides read TGTGCCAGTAGTACCACCTGGACAGGGAACGAGCAGTACTTC. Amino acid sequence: CASSTTWTGNEQYF.